This TCR beta chain was sequenced in a study of regulatory T cells in long-lasting Graves disease. Researchers made TCR beta libraries by using iRepertoire HTBI primers and running Arm-PCR on CDR3 regions. Via MiXCR, TCRdb re-called the multiplex PCR reads, giving one row per CDR3 protein. The data show about 500,000 distinct CDR3 sequences, 15% to 20% seen once. The germline V and J ends were trimmed by 4 bases and 0 bases, with 11 bases remaining between them. In germline, CDR1 is KGHDR, CDR2 SFDVKD. CDR3 length equals 15 residues. This clonotype was seen only a few times. Time point described: newly diagnosed GD, antithyroid drugs for less than 3 months. The TCR library was made from RNA extracted from PBMCs. The sample was also linked to a second study, of T cells in Graves' hyperthyroidism and ophthalmopathy. That source adds: A patient was excluded if there was uncontrolled infection, other autoimmune disease, pregnancy or lactation. TCR CDR3 underwent first-round RT-PCR with the HTBI primer set.

The chain links TRBV24-1 to TRBJ2-5; no reliable D call. The sequencing used peripheral blood mononuclear cells (PBMCs), collected at new diagnosis, from a patient treated with antithyroid drugs. The sequence derives from a man aged 35-49 years with Graves disease. The CDR3 is CATSDPDAYQETQYF. DNA for the CDR3: TGTGCCACCAGTGACCCCGACGCGTACCAAGAGACCCAGTACTTC.